This T cell receptor beta chain emerged from a study of long-term antiretroviral therapy in people with HIV. The CDR3 contains 14 residues. Germline V gene data show CDR1 as SGHAT and CDR2 as FQNNGV. The V gene lost 1 base and the J gene lost 7 bases, with 14 bases spanning the gap. The assay used was immunoSEQ (version v3.0), run at survey level. Generated by immunoSEQ multiplex PCR, the TCRdb table keeps only in-frame clones and is missing some. This sample has tens of thousands of clones, with approximately 86% found just once. Every specimen held between roughly 0.85-11 million cryopreserved PBMC. These were thawed and washed before DNA extraction.

The sample was unsorted PBMCs, taken roughly 5 years before starting antiretroviral therapy. The clonotype comes from a man aged 50-59 years with HIV. V gene TRBV11-2 combines with J gene TRBJ2-7; the D gene could be TRBD1 or TRBD2 (5 bases each). DNA for the CDR3: TGTGCCAGCAGCTTAGGGGTACGAGGGGAAGAGCAGTACTTC. This codes for CASSLGVRGEEQYF.